These 26 T cell receptor beta chains were sequenced from one sample in a study of blood T cell repertoires in COVID-19. The assay was immunoSEQ multiplex PCR, and TCRdb's table has in-frame clones only and misses some. The data show around 160,000 clones, about 80% seen once. Material: PBMCs or T cells enriched from blood (not recorded which). The receptor set was obtained from a man aged 50-59 years who had recovered from COVID-19.

This clone was observed a handful of times. V gene TRBV11-2 combines with J gene TRBJ2-2; TRBD1 aligns across 11 bases. Germline CDR1 is SGHAT and CDR2 is FQNNGV. J lost 6 bases, V lost 4 bases, and 1 base had no gene match. The length of the CDR3 is 14 residues. The CDR3 sequence: CASSSGQGAGELFF. Here the CDR3 DNA reads TGTGCCAGCAGCTCGGGACAGGGGGCCGGGGAGCTGTTTTTT.

In DNA, the CDR3 is TGTGCCAGCAGCCACGACGGGGTAGGGACAGGGGCTTCCTACGAGCAGTACTTC. Protein product: CASSHDGVGTGASYEQYF. The gene calls are TRBV5-6 and TRBJ2-7, with 10 bases that match TRBD1. This CDR3 has 18 amino acids. Trimming removed 4 bases from V and 1 base from J; junction bases left unmatched: 14. Germline V lookup: CDR1 SGHDT, CDR2 YYEEEE.

The table lists this clone with a few counts. The rearrangement links TRBV2 to TRBJ1-4, with 8 bases lining up with TRBD1. The CDR3 has 14 amino acids. Trimming at V came to 6 bases and at J to 4 bases, leaving 4 bases not matched to a gene. Per the germline V gene, CDR1 is SNHLY and CDR2 is FYNNEI. The CDR3 nucleotides are TGTGCCAGCAGCTTCGGACAGGGTAATGAAAAACTGTTTTTT. It yields the protein CASSFGQGNEKLFF.

This clone was seen only a few times. V gene TRBV7-9 combines with J gene TRBJ1-5, with TRBD1 identical over 8 bases. The CDR3 totals 12 residues. The junction had 3 bases not matched to a gene; V was cut back by 5 bases and J by 9 bases. Germline V gene data show CDR1 as SEHNR and CDR2 as FQNEAQ (reference sequence). The chain's CDR3 is CASSTDRGPQHF. The CDR3, as DNA: TGTGCCAGCAGCACAGACAGGGGGCCCCAGCATTTT.

This clone turned up a few times. The junction shows a germline mismatch at one end, possibly a read error. The CDR3 reads CAGRQGAYSPLHF. The CDR3 DNA sequence: TGTGCCGGCAGACAGGGGGCGTATTCACCCCTCCACTTT. The V and J genes are TRBV12-3 or TRBV12-4 and TRBJ1-6, with TRBD1 matching 10 bases. The CDR3 is 13 residues long.

The rearrangement uses TRBV6-5 and TRBJ2-7; TRBD1 matches at 11 bases. The V and J ends lost 6 bases and 5 bases, in that order; junction bases with no gene match: 3. This CDR3 is 13 amino acids long. Germline CDR1 MNHEY, CDR2 SVGAGI. CDR3 in DNA: TGTGCCAGCAGCGGGACAGGGGGTAACGAGCAGTACTTC. The encoded protein is CASSGTGGNEQYF.

Comment on this clone: The identical CDR3 is also encoded by other nucleotide sequences in the sample. This chain uses TRBV5-1 with TRBJ2-3; the match to TRBD2 covers 10 bases. V dropped 3 bases and J dropped 4; count of bases not matched to a gene: 2. Germline CDR1 and CDR2: SGHRS and YFSETQ. The CDR3 has 14 residues. CDR3 protein: CASSYGTSADTQYF. The DNA of the CDR3 is TGCGCCAGCAGCTATGGGACTAGCGCAGATACGCAGTATTTT.

The chain is built from TRBV15 and TRBJ1-2, with D tentatively TRBD1 (5 bases). The V end lost 2 bases, the J end lost 5 bases, and 15 bases lay between the germline ends. CDR1 and CDR2 from the germline V gene are LNHNV and YYDKDF (reference sequence). The CDR3 totals 15 residues. This CDR3 is CATSRSGVDRYGYTF. The CDR3 DNA reads as TGTGCCACCAGCAGATCGGGGGTGGATAGGTATGGCTACACCTTC. Full variable domain (missing parts from reference TRBV15 and TRBJ1-2): DAMVIQNPRYQVTQFGKPVTLSCSQTLNHNVMYWYQQKSSQAPKLLFHYYDKDFNNEADTPDNFQSRRPNTSFCFLDIRSPGLGDTAMYLCATSRSGVDRYGYTFGSGTRLTVV.

This rearrangement joins TRBV7-3 to TRBJ1-5, with TRBD1 matching over 8 bases. With 6 bases clipped from V and 5 bases from J, the junction kept 9 bases outside the gene matches. Germline V gene lookup returns CDR1 SGHTA and CDR2 FQGTGA. The CDR3 totals 15 residues. The CDR3 coding sequence is TGTGCCAGCAGACGGACAGGGAGACACCATCAGCCCCAGCATTTT. This gives the protein CASRRTGRHHQPQHF.

The gene calls are TRBV19 and TRBJ2-3, with 8 bases identical to TRBD2. J was trimmed by 4 bases and V by 2 bases; bases with no gene match: 5. This CDR3 comprises 15 residues. Germline loops: CDR1 LNHDA, CDR2 SQIVND (reference sequence). The CDR3 coding sequence is TGTGCCAGTAGTATACTCGGGGGGGGCCCAGATACGCAGTATTTT. Translated, it gives CASSILGGGPDTQYF.

J is TRBJ1-3 and V is TRBV9; weak D call: TRBD1 (5 bases). Per germline, CDR1 SGDLS and CDR2 YYNGEE. The length of the CDR3 is 15 residues. V was shortened by 0 bases and J by 1 base, with 8 bases between the two germline ends. The CDR3 here is CASSVGAGSGNTIYF. The CDR3 bases are TGTGCCAGCAGCGTAGGCGCAGGGTCTGGAAACACCATATATTTT. Complete variable domain (other parts from reference TRBV9 and TRBJ1-3): DSGVTQTPKHLITATGQRVTLRCSPRSGDLSVYWYQQSLDQGLQFLIQYYNGEERAKGNILERFSAQQFPDLHSELNLSSLELGDSALYFCASSVGAGSGNTIYFGEGSWLTVV.

This clone has only a few counts. This chain connects TRBV30 to TRBJ1-2, with a weak D call TRBD1 (5 bases). Per germline, CDR1 GTSNPN and CDR2 SVGIG (reference sequence). There are 16 residues in the CDR3. The V and J ends lost 0 bases and 1 base respectively, with 15 bases between them. This CDR3 is CAWSVGIGESNYGYTF. CDR3 coding DNA: TGTGCCTGGAGTGTAGGTATAGGGGAAAGTAACTATGGCTACACCTTC.

The chain has TRBV29-1 and TRBJ2-7; weak D call: TRBD1 (6 bases). Per germline, CDR1 SQVTM and CDR2 ANQGSEA. The CDR3 spans 11 residues. Trimming pared 6 bases from V and 2 bases from J, leaving 8 bases between. The CDR3 region is CSVTGTYEQYF. In DNA form, the CDR3 reads TGCAGCGTGACAGGAACCTACGAGCAGTACTTC.

The chain uses TRBV19 and TRBJ2-1; 13 nucleotides match TRBD2. V lost 8 bases to trimming and J lost 6 bases; unmatched junction nucleotides: 16. Germline CDR1 is LNHDA and CDR2 is SQIVND (reference sequence). The CDR3 spans 18 residues. The chain's CDR3 is CASSTSGRAHLQSNEQFF. CDR3 nucleotides: TGTGCCAGTTCTACTAGCGGGAGGGCACATTTGCAGAGCAATGAGCAGTTCTTC.

The chain recombines TRBV19 with TRBJ2-6; a weak D match, TRBD2 (6 bases). The germline CDR1 and CDR2 sequences are LNHDA and SQIVND (reference sequence). This CDR3 contains 17 residues. Trimming stripped 1 base from V and 0 bases from J, with 10 bases between. Here the CDR3 reads CASSIGGLNSGANVLTF. Here the CDR3 DNA reads TGTGCCAGTAGTATAGGGGGACTTAACTCTGGGGCCAACGTCCTGACTTTC. The full variable domain, in which reference TRBV19 and TRBJ2-6 provide the parts outside the CDR3, is DGGITQSPKYLFRKEGQNVTLSCEQNLNHDAMYWYRQDPGQGLRLIYYSQIVNDFQKGDIAEGYSVSREKKESFPLTVTSAQKNPTAFYLCASSIGGLNSGANVLTFGAGSRLTVL.

The chain is built from TRBV7-9 and TRBJ1-6; 7 nucleotides agree with TRBD1. The junction had 5 bases not matched to a gene; V was cut back by 5 bases and J by 7 bases. Germline CDR1 reads SEHNR; CDR2 reads FQNEAQ (reference sequence). The CDR3 sequence is 14 residues long. The CDR3 bases are TGTGCCAGCAGCCTTGACAGGGTAAATTCACCCCTCCACTTT. Protein product: CASSLDRVNSPLHF. Full variable domain (remainder filled in from reference TRBV7-9 and TRBJ1-6): DTGVSQNPRHKITKRGQNVTFRCDPISEHNRLYWYRQTLGQGPEFLTYFQNEAQLEKSRLLSDRFSAERPKGSFSTLEIQRTEQGDSAMYLCASSLDRVNSPLHFGNGTRLTVT.

Remarks on this clone: At one end the junction does not follow the germline gene, possibly because of a read error. The chain combines TRBV28 with TRBJ2-1; 13 bases are a match to TRBD2. This CDR3 region has 12 residues. Germline V gene sequence: CDR1 MDHEN, CDR2 SYDVKM. The CDR3 loop is CAATSGRIQWIF. The DNA for the CDR3 is TGTGCGGCGACTAGCGGGAGGATACAATGGATCTTC.

The rearrangement uses TRBV6-5 and TRBJ1-2; perhaps TRBD1 as D (6 bases). Germline loops: CDR1 MNHEY, CDR2 SVGAGI. This CDR3 is built from 14 residues. Trimming pared 9 bases from V and 6 bases from J, leaving 20 bases between. In nucleotides, the CDR3 is TGTGCCAGTGCCGGTGTAGGGGGTGTAAATGGCTACACCTTC. Its translation: CASAGVGGVNGYTF.

The chain is built from TRBV7-3 and TRBJ2-5, with D possibly being TRBD1 (5 bases). The germline V gene has CDR1 SGHTA and CDR2 FQGTGA. The V end lost 0 bases, the J end lost 0 bases, and 11 bases lay between the germline ends. The CDR3 spans 16 residues. This chain's CDR3 is CASSLTGSTDQETQYF. DNA for the CDR3: TGTGCCAGCAGCTTAACAGGGTCGACAGACCAAGAGACCCAGTACTTC.

The V and J genes are TRBV29-1 and TRBJ2-1; 8 nucleotides match TRBD2. This CDR3 is 14 amino acids long. The V gene end was trimmed by 8 bases and the J gene end by 2 bases; junction bases not matched to a gene: 8. Germline lookup yields CDR1 SQVTM and CDR2 ANQGSEA. The CDR3 protein is CSPSSGSAYNEQFF. DNA for the CDR3: TGCAGCCCCTCCAGCGGGAGTGCCTACAATGAGCAGTTCTTC.

Notes on this clone: At one end, the junction sequence differs from germline, possibly due to a read error. The V gene is TRBV6-5, the J gene TRBJ2-7; 10 positions match TRBD2. The germline V gene has CDR1 MNHEY and CDR2 SVGAGI. CDR3 length: 13 residues. In DNA form, the CDR3 reads TGTGCAAGCACCAGCGGGAGGGCCCGGGAGCAGTACTTC. Amino acids: CASTSGRAREQYF.

This chain links TRBV30 with TRBJ1-2; 8 bases map to TRBD1. V lost 0 bases to trimming and J lost 8 bases; unmatched junction nucleotides: 11. From germline, CDR1 is GTSNPN and CDR2 SVGIG (reference sequence). The CDR3 extends over 15 amino acids. CDR3 amino acids: CAWSVQGQVFGGYTF. The CDR3 bases are TGTGCCTGGAGTGTACAGGGACAGGTTTTTGGCGGCTACACCTTC.

The chain links TRBV6-1 to TRBJ2-5, with D maybe TRBD2 (5 bases). Germline V gene sequence: CDR1 MNHNS, CDR2 SASEGT. V gave up 3 bases and J gave up 4 bases, with 9 bases separating them. CDR3 size: 13 residues. The CDR3 reads CASSDGIRETQYF. DNA for the CDR3: TGTGCCAGCAGTGACGGGATCAGAGAGACCCAGTACTTC.

In this sample, this clone turned up a few times. The chain uses TRBV5-1 and TRBJ2-5; 13 bases align to TRBD2. Looked up from germline, CDR1 is SGHRS and CDR2 is YFSETQ. The ends lost 3 bases at V and 1 base at J; junction bases unmatched: 3. The CDR3 contains 16 residues. This chain's CDR3 is CASSSRLAGGQETQYF. Here the CDR3 DNA reads TGCGCCAGCAGCTCCAGACTAGCGGGGGGCCAAGAGACCCAGTACTTC.

The V call is TRBV5-1, the J call TRBJ1-2, with 8 bases aligning to TRBD1. The germline V gene encodes CDR1 SGHRS and CDR2 YFSETQ. V shed 0 bases and J 6 bases; nucleotides not matched to a gene: 10. The CDR3 totals 16 residues. The CDR3 loop reads CASSLGTGSFVDGYTF. The DNA of the CDR3 is TGCGCCAGCAGCTTGGGGACAGGGTCCTTTGTCGATGGCTACACCTTC.

V gene TRBV5-1 combines with J gene TRBJ2-7; 14 bases map to TRBD2. This CDR3 is 19 amino acids long. Germline-derived CDR1 and CDR2 are SGHRS and YFSETQ. V was clipped by 4 bases and J by 5 bases; unmatched bases: 17. The CDR3 bases are TGCGCCAGCAGCGGGGGACCCGGACTAGCGGGAGGTTTCTCGAACGAGCAGTACTTC. Its protein product is CASSGGPGLAGGFSNEQYF. The variable domain in full, with the rest retrieved from reference TRBV5-1 and TRBJ2-7, is KAGVTQTPRYLIKTRGQQVTLSCSPISGHRSVSWYQQTPGQGLQFLFEYFSETQRNKGNFPGRFSGRQFSNSRSEMNVSTLELGDSALYLCASSGGPGLAGGFSNEQYFGPGTRLTVT.